The 26 T cell receptor beta chains presented below share a single source sample, sequenced in a study of somatic mutations in cytotoxic T cells in rheumatoid arthritis (dated by TCRdb to 2016 to 2017). Library construction relied on the immunoSEQ multiplex PCR assay. This is the immuneACCESS table as TCRdb keeps it, with only in-frame sequences that have V and J called. A part of the clones is gone; compared with another copy, unresolved V genes explain less than half, and the rest is unexplained. This sample lists about 4,500 clones; around 77% were detected once. The top ten clonotypes cover over 25% of the sample. Sequencing input: CD8+ T cells sorted from blood. The receptors originated from a woman aged 55-75 years with rheumatoid arthritis.

This clone was counted only a few times. The gene calls are TRBV6-6 and TRBJ2-1; TRBD2 is a possible D gene (7 bases). V was clipped by 1 base and J by 9 bases, with 16 bases between them. Per the germline V gene, CDR1 is MNHNY and CDR2 is SVGAGI (reference sequence). CDR3 size: 15 residues. The CDR3 coding sequence is TGTGCCAGCAGTTACTTGGCGGGGGCCGGAGGTGAGCAGTTCTTC. Translating it yields CASSYLAGAGGEQFF.

The rearrangement uses TRBV6-5 and TRBJ2-1; TRBD1 matches 8 bases. Germline CDR1 and CDR2: MNHEY and SVGAGI. The CDR3 loop spans 14 amino acids. Trimming at V came to 6 bases and at J to 3 bases, leaving 4 bases not matched to a gene. This CDR3 is CASSNTGGYNEQFF. The CDR3 nucleotides are TGTGCCAGCAGCAACACAGGGGGCTACAATGAGCAGTTCTTC.

The V gene is TRBV5-6, the J gene TRBJ2-2; D unclear. With 2 bases removed from V and 5 bases from J, the gap between germline ends came to 4 bases. This CDR3 contains 12 residues. Germline CDR1 reads SGHDT; CDR2 reads YYEEEE. The CDR3 loop reads CASSFPTGELFF. The DNA for the CDR3 is TGTGCCAGCAGCTTCCCGACCGGGGAGCTGTTTTTT.

CDR3 sequence reads: CASSQERGYEQYF. CDR3 DNA sequence: TGCGCCAGCAGCCAAGAAAGGGGTTACGAGCAGTACTTC. The chain combines TRBV4-1 with TRBJ2-7; maybe TRBD1 (5 bases). The length of the CDR3 is 13 residues. Germline V CDR1 and CDR2: MGHRA, YSYEKL. V was trimmed by 0 bases and J by 4 bases, leaving 7 bases between them.

The rearrangement joins TRBV28 to TRBJ2-7; a weak D match, TRBD1 (5 bases). The germline gives CDR1 MDHEN, CDR2 SYDVKM. The CDR3 has 14 residues. V shed 3 bases and J shed 5 bases, with 14 bases lying between them. The CDR3, as DNA: TGTGCCAGCAGTTTCCCCCTCCAGGGCAACGAGCAGTACTTC. It codes for CASSFPLQGNEQYF.

This chain uses TRBV4-2 with TRBJ1-4; unclear D gene. The CDR3 sequence is 13 residues long. Trimming shortened V by 0 bases and J by 8 bases, and 7 bases separated the two germline ends. Germline V gene sequence: CDR1 LGHNA, CDR2 YNFKEQ. Written as DNA, the CDR3 is TGTGCCAGCAGCCAAGATCCGGAGGAAAAACTGTTTTTT. Protein: CASSQDPEEKLFF.

CDR3 DNA: TGTGCCAGCAGGCCGGAGAGGACCGCTTTCAGGACCCAGGGCCCTTCTCGGAGAAATGAGCAGTTCTTC. Translating gives CASRPERTAFRTQGPSRRNEQFF. This rearrangement joins TRBV2 to TRBJ2-1; possible D gene TRBD1, 5 bases. Per the germline V gene, CDR1 is SNHLY and CDR2 is FYNNEI. V shed 6 bases and J shed 7 bases, with 43 bases lying between them. This CDR3 is built from 23 residues.

This sequence joins TRBV2 and TRBJ2-5, with 9 bases fitting TRBD1. The CDR3 has 16 amino acids. Germline values: CDR1 SNHLY, CDR2 FYNNEI. Unmatched junction bases numbered 5, after V lost 2 bases and J lost 1 base. CDR3 bases: TGTGCCAGCAGTGAAATCGGACAGGGGCTCCAAGAGACCCAGTACTTC. Translating gives CASSEIGQGLQETQYF.

The chain carries TRBV5-1 and TRBJ2-7; D unresolved. In germline, CDR1 is SGHRS, CDR2 YFSETQ. V shed 0 bases and J shed 3 bases, with 13 bases lying between them. This CDR3 region has 15 residues. CDR3 loop: CASSLGRVLRYEQYV. The CDR3 region has the DNA TGCGCCAGCAGCTTGGGACGGGTTTTGCGCTACGAGCAGTACGTC.

This chain uses TRBV15 with TRBJ2-1, with no clear D. Germline values: CDR1 LNHNV, CDR2 YYDKDF (reference sequence). The CDR3 spans 15 residues. V was cut by 0 bases and J by 2 bases, with 8 bases left in between. CDR3 protein: CATSRDLGPYNEQFF. The CDR3 DNA sequence: TGTGCCACCAGCAGAGATCTAGGTCCCTACAATGAGCAGTTCTTC.

The chain is built from TRBV6-5 and TRBJ2-2; perhaps TRBD2 as D (5 bases). The V end lost 4 bases, the J end lost 3 bases, and 6 bases lay between the germline ends. The CDR3 runs 13 residues. CDR1 and CDR2 from the germline V gene are MNHEY and SVGAGI. CDR3 sequence reads: CASSSGDTGELFF. CDR3 DNA sequence: TGTGCCAGCAGTTCCGGGGACACCGGGGAGCTGTTTTTT.

This clone was found a few times. The chain joins TRBV4-1 to TRBJ1-4; 9 bases are shared with TRBD1. The CDR3 spans 14 residues. Unmatched junction bases numbered 3, after V lost 4 bases and J lost 6 bases. Germline values: CDR1 MGHRA, CDR2 YSYEKL. The CDR3 sequence is CASSLDRGDEKLFF. The CDR3 region has the DNA TGCGCCAGCAGCCTGGACAGGGGTGATGAAAAACTGTTTTTT.

The table lists this clone with a count of one. The chain couples TRBV15 to TRBJ1-4; D is perhaps TRBD1 (5 bases). The CDR3 runs to 15 residues. Per the germline V gene, CDR1 is LNHNV and CDR2 is YYDKDF (reference sequence). Deletions cut 4 bases from V and 0 bases from J, with 9 bases between. This CDR3 is CATSIRGSTNEKLFF. The CDR3 coding sequence is TGTGCCACCAGCATAAGGGGATCAACTAATGAAAAACTGTTTTTT.

The J gene is TRBJ2-7, the V gene TRBV2, with TRBD1 matching 8 bases. This CDR3 is built from 15 residues. Trimming removed 4 bases from V and 0 bases from J; junction bases left unmatched: 5. Germline assignment: CDR1 SNHLY and CDR2 FYNNEI. The CDR3 reads CASSAGTGYSYEQYV. The CDR3 DNA reads TGTGCCAGCAGTGCCGGGACAGGATACTCCTACGAGCAGTACGTC.

The chain joins TRBV13 to TRBJ2-7; TRBD1 aligns across 7 bases. V was pared by 5 bases and J by 5 bases, with 6 bases of the junction left unmatched. This CDR3 is built from 13 residues. Germline loops: CDR1 PRHDT, CDR2 FYEKMQ (reference sequence). DNA of the CDR3: TGTGCCAGCAGCGCCGACAGGGCGGACGAGCAGTACTTC. This gives the protein CASSADRADEQYF.

The chain recombines TRBV6-6 with TRBJ2-7, with D tentatively TRBD1 (6 bases). The germline CDR1 and CDR2 sequences are MNHNY and SVGAGI (reference sequence). The CDR3 is 13 residues long. Trimming removed 2 bases from V and 4 bases from J, with 9 bases in between. Here the CDR3 reads CASSYQTGYEQYV. CDR3 sequence (DNA): TGTGCCAGCAGTTACCAAACAGGGTACGAGCAGTACGTC.

The chain recombines TRBV14 with TRBJ2-7, with 16 bases that match TRBD2. The CDR3 length is 18 residues. Germline values: CDR1 SGHDN, CDR2 FVKESK. Trimming at V came to 5 bases and at J to 5 bases, leaving 12 bases not matched to a gene. The CDR3 protein is CASSSLGLAGGATDEQYF. CDR3 sequence (DNA): TGTGCCAGCAGCTCTTTGGGACTAGCGGGGGGGGCTACGGACGAGCAGTACTTC.

This clone was detected once. This chain links TRBV28 with TRBJ2-3, with D tentatively TRBD1 (5 bases). The germline V gene encodes CDR1 MDHEN and CDR2 SYDVKM. The CDR3 contains 18 residues. Trimming removed 0 bases from V and 2 bases from J, with 18 bases in between. Written as DNA, the CDR3 is TGTGCCAGCAGTTTATGGGCAGGGTACAGGCAATTCACAGATACGCAGTATTTT. It yields the protein CASSLWAGYRQFTDTQYF. Full variable domain (rest looked up from reference TRBV28 and TRBJ2-3): DVKVTQSSRYLVKRTGEKVFLECVQDMDHENMFWYRQDPGLGLRLIYFSYDVKMKEKGDIPEGYSVSREKKERFSLILESASTNQTSMYLCASSLWAGYRQFTDTQYFGPGTRLTVL.

The J gene is TRBJ2-7, the V gene TRBV28; TRBD2 matches 8 bases. The CDR3 contains 13 residues. Germline loops: CDR1 MDHEN, CDR2 SYDVKM. Trimming cost V 2 bases and J 3 bases; bases outside gene matches: 0. The CDR3 region is CASSLAGGYEQYF. In DNA, the CDR3 is TGTGCCAGCAGTTTAGCGGGGGGCTACGAGCAGTACTTC.

This rearrangement joins TRBV5-1 to TRBJ2-7; 10 nucleotides match TRBD1. Trimming at V came to 5 bases and at J to 3 bases, leaving 5 bases not matched to a gene. Germline V lookup: CDR1 SGHRS, CDR2 YFSETQ. This CDR3 has 14 residues. CDR3 residues: CASRRQGAIYEQYV. CDR3 nucleotide sequence: TGCGCCAGCAGACGACAGGGGGCGATCTACGAGCAGTACGTC.

The V and J genes are TRBV7-6 and TRBJ2-1, with D maybe TRBD2 (7 bases). V was trimmed by 5 bases and J by 0 bases, leaving 11 bases between them. Per the germline V gene, CDR1 is SGHVS and CDR2 is FNYEAQ. The CDR3 spans 15 residues. Written as DNA, the CDR3 is TGTGCCAGCAGCCCGGGGGGCAGCTCCTACAATGAGCAGTTCTTC. Its protein is CASSPGGSSYNEQFF. The full variable domain, with the rest looked up from reference TRBV7-6 and TRBJ2-1, is GAGVSQSPRYKVTKRGQDVALRCDPISGHVSLYWYRQALGQGPEFLTYFNYEAQQDKSGLPNDRFSAERPEGSISTLTIQRTEQRDSAMYRCASSPGGSSYNEQFFGPGTRLTVL.

This chain connects TRBV14 to TRBJ2-2; perhaps TRBD1 as D (5 bases). The CDR3 is made up of 15 amino acids. The germline gives CDR1 SGHDN, CDR2 FVKESK. Trimming pared 3 bases from V and 0 bases from J, leaving 8 bases between. The CDR3 region has the DNA TGTGCCAGCAGCCAGTTCAGGGCGAACACCGGGGAGCTGTTTTTT. Protein: CASSQFRANTGELFF.

This sequence joins TRBV4-1 and TRBJ2-2, with D perhaps matching TRBD2 (5 bases). Trimming left V 5 bases short and J 7 bases short, with 14 bases between. CDR3 size: 14 residues. CDR1 and CDR2 (germline): MGHRA, YSYEKL. The CDR3 DNA is TGCGCCAGCAGCATTCGGAGGTTCGGCGGGGAGCTGTTTTTT. As protein: CASSIRRFGGELFF.

As DNA, the CDR3 is TGTGCCAGCAGCGAGACAGTAAACACTGAAGCTTTCTTT. Translation gives CASSETVNTEAFF. The chain has TRBV11-2 and TRBJ1-1; perhaps TRBD1 as D (5 bases). This CDR3 is 13 amino acids long. Trimming took 5 bases from V and 2 from J, leaving 9 bases between them. Germline V gene sequence: CDR1 SGHAT, CDR2 FQNNGV.

This clone was seen a few times. The chain combines TRBV10-1 with TRBJ1-2; 8 bases map to TRBD1. V gave up 0 bases and J gave up 8 bases; unmatched junction bases: 11. This CDR3 is 16 amino acids long. Germline CDR1 WNHNN, CDR2 SYGVQD (reference sequence). The CDR3 here is CASSESRTGTKGGYTF. The CDR3, as DNA: TGCGCCAGCAGTGAGTCAAGGACAGGGACCAAAGGGGGCTACACCTTC.

This clone has just a few counts. This chain connects TRBV27 to TRBJ2-2, with D maybe TRBD2 (5 bases). Per germline, CDR1 MNHEY and CDR2 SMNVEV (reference sequence). The V and J ends lost 7 bases and 6 bases respectively, with 9 bases between them. The CDR3 extends over 12 amino acids. The CDR3 nucleotides are TGTGCCAGCACGACTACCTCCGGGGAGCTGTTTTTT. As protein: CASTTTSGELFF.